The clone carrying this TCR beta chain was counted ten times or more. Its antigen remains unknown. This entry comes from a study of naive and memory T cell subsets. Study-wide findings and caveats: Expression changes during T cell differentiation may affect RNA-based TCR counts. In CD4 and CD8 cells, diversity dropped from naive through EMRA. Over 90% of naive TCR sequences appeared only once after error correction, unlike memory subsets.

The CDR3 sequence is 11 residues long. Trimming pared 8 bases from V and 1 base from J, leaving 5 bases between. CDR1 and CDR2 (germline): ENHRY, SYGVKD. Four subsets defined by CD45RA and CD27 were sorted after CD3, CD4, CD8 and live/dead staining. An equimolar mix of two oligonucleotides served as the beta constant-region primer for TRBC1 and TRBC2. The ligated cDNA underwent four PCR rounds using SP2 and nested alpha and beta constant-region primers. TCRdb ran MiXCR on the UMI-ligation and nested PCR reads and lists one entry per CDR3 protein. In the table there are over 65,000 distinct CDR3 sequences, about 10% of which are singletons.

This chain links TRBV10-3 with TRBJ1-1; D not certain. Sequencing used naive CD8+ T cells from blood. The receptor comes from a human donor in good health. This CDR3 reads CAISQNTEAFF. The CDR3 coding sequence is TGTGCCATCTCCCAGAACACTGAAGCTTTCTTT.